The present T cell receptor beta chain was sequenced within a study of blood T cell repertoires in COVID-19. Cohort placement rested on clinical history that participants reported themselves. Two negative PCRs, clearance, or symptom resolution were required of recovered Cohort 3 donors. The data were produced by immunoSEQ multiplex PCR, yet TCRdb's version contains in-frame clones alone and is incomplete. This sample has approximately 390,000 clones, with about 87% found just once. The germline gives CDR1 SGHRS, CDR2 YFSETQ. With 0 bases removed from V and 7 bases from J, the gap between germline ends came to 17 bases. The CDR3 consists of 15 residues.

The receptor's source is a woman aged 50 to 60 who had recovered from COVID-19. The chain links TRBV5-1 to TRBJ2-7; a possible D gene is TRBD2 (5 bases). Sequenced: PBMCs or T cells enriched from blood (not recorded which). CDR3 nucleotide sequence: TGCGCCAGCAGCTTGGGTTCGGGCTGGAGGAATGAGCAGTACTTC. It codes for CASSLGSGWRNEQYF.